These 32 T cell receptor beta chains came from one sample sequenced in a study of circulating CD8 cells and anti-PD-1 response in melanoma (dated by TCRdb to the early 2020s). A BD FACSAria II cell sorter was used to sort four subsets, defined by PD-1 and/or TIGIT, from live CD3+CD8+TCRalphabeta+ cells. Instrument used: NextSeq 500. TCR libraries were prepared from about 15 ng of total RNA with the QIAseq Immune Repertoire RNA Library Kit, Human TCR Panel. TCRdb trimmed the raw reads at Q25, called clones with MiXCR and kept productive beta chains. Entries are consolidated by CDR3 protein sequence, retaining the most common genes and DNA. A total of 620 or so distinct CDR3 sequences appear in this sample, approximately 7% of them only once. Roughly 16% of the sample comes from the top ten. Sequences were derived from CD8+ T cells from PBMCs, sampled at baseline or after one month of anti-PD-1 therapy (not recorded which). These receptors were obtained from a human donor with melanoma.

By share, this clonotype ranks as medium-sized. The chain joins TRBV7-2 to TRBJ2-7, with D tentatively TRBD1 or TRBD2 (6 bases each). This CDR3 contains 15 residues. Trimming removed 2 bases from V and 3 bases from J, with 14 bases in between. The germline CDR1 and CDR2 sequences are SGHTA and FQGNSA. The CDR3: CASSLFRGLDYEQYF. The CDR3, as DNA: TGTGCCAGCAGCTTATTTCGGGGGCTGGACTACGAGCAGTACTTC.

This clonotype is deemed large. The chain carries TRBV16 and TRBJ2-3; D perhaps matches TRBD1 (5 bases). V lost 2 bases, J lost 2 bases, and 8 bases lay in between. From germline, CDR1 is KGHSY and CDR2 FQNENV. This CDR3 contains 14 residues. DNA for the CDR3: TGTGCCAGCAGCCAAATCAGGGACACAGATACGCAGTATTTT. The encoded protein is CASSQIRDTDTQYF.

Regarding this clonotype: A much bigger clone sits one base away, suggesting this may be a read error. V gene TRBV3-1 combines with J gene TRBJ2-4, with D maybe TRBD1 (5 bases). V lost 4 bases, J lost 8 bases, and 24 bases lay in between. CDR3 length: 17 amino acids. Germline V CDR1 and CDR2: LGHDT, YNNKEL (reference sequence). The CDR3 DNA sequence: TGTGCCAGCAGCCGGCTCGCCCTGGACATCGGTCAGTACATTCAGTACTTC. It specifies CASSRLALDIGQYIQYF.

This clonotype is judged large. The V call is TRBV15, the J call TRBJ1-5; D might be TRBD1 (5 bases). The CDR3 runs to 14 residues. CDR1 and CDR2 from the germline V gene are LNHNV and YYDKDF (reference sequence). Trimming took off 0 bases at V and 7 bases at J, with 10 bases between the two ends. The CDR3 sequence is CATSREQGHQPQHF. In nucleotides, the CDR3 is TGTGCCACCAGCAGAGAGCAGGGTCACCAGCCCCAGCATTTT. The full variable domain, rest sourced from reference TRBV15 and TRBJ1-5, is DAMVIQNPRYQVTQFGKPVTLSCSQTLNHNVMYWYQQKSSQAPKLLFHYYDKDFNNEADTPDNFQSRRPNTSFCFLDIRSPGLGDTAMYLCATSREQGHQPQHFGDGTRLSIL.

By sample fraction, this clonotype is large. The chain carries TRBV19 and TRBJ2-6; D is unresolved. V lost 3 bases and J 1 base, leaving 7 bases between the germline ends. This CDR3 region has 15 residues. CDR1 is LNHDA and CDR2 is SQIVND in the germline V gene (reference sequence). CDR3 sequence reads: CASSIITSGANVLTF. The CDR3, as DNA: TGTGCCAGTAGTATTATCACATCTGGGGCCAACGTCCTGACTTTC.

This clonotype was picked up a small number of times. This rearrangement joins TRBV5-4 to TRBJ2-2; D is unresolved. The V gene lost 2 bases and the J gene lost 4 bases, with 6 bases spanning the gap. Germline V CDR1 and CDR2: SGHNT, YYREEE (reference sequence). There are 13 residues in the CDR3. CDR3 in amino acids: CASSLSPTGELFF. As DNA, the CDR3 is TGTGCCAGCAGCTTATCCCCCACCGGGGAGCTGTTTTTT.

Regarding this clonotype: The conserved phenylalanine or tryptophan normally closing the CDR3 is absent here, so this likely arose from a read error. The rearrangement joins TRBV7-3 to TRBJ2-5; 13 bases match TRBD2. From germline, CDR1 is SGHTA and CDR2 FQGTGA. Trimming cost V 4 bases and J 4 bases; bases outside gene matches: 3. This CDR3 comprises 15 residues. The CDR3: CASSSGTSGVETQYS. As DNA, the CDR3 is TGTGCCAGCAGCTCAGGGACTAGCGGGGTAGAGACCCAGTACTCC.

By its share, this clonotype is large. An end of the junction differs from the germline gene, which may be a read error. V and J are TRBV6-1 and TRBJ1-6; perhaps TRBD1 as D (6 bases). Germline values: CDR1 MNHNS, CDR2 SASEGT. CDR3 size: 15 residues. The CDR3 DNA sequence: TGTGCCAGCATTGAAGCGTACAGGGCTAATTCACCCCTCCACTTT. This gives the protein CASIEAYRANSPLHF.

This clonotype is labeled as large. This sequence joins TRBV27 and TRBJ2-1, with TRBD2 identical over 12 bases. Looked up from germline, CDR1 is MNHEY and CDR2 is SMNVEV (reference sequence). The CDR3 extends over 16 amino acids. Unmatched junction bases numbered 8, after V lost 5 bases and J lost 6 bases. The CDR3 is CASSLAGGLKGNEQFF. CDR3 in DNA: TGTGCCAGCAGTCTAGCGGGGGGGCTAAAGGGCAATGAGCAGTTCTTC.

This clonotype is deemed large. V gene TRBV20-1 combines with J gene TRBJ2-1; 11 bases fit TRBD2. The CDR3 contains 16 residues. Trimming cost V 1 base and J 3 bases; bases outside gene matches: 5. Per germline, CDR1 DFQATT and CDR2 SNEGSKA (reference sequence). In nucleotides, the CDR3 is TGCAGTGCTAGAGGCCCCGGGACTAGCGGCTACAATGAGCAGTTCTTC. This sequence encodes CSARGPGTSGYNEQFF.

In this sample, this clonotype turned up a few times. The CDR3 does not end in the conserved phenylalanine or tryptophan, so this is likely a read error. The V and J genes are TRBV20-1 and TRBJ2-7; 7 bases match TRBD2. V was pared by 0 bases and J by 3 bases, with 8 bases of the junction left unmatched. CDR1 is DFQATT, CDR2 SNEGSKA, per germline (reference sequence). The CDR3 contains 15 residues. CDR3 sequence (DNA): TGCAGTGCTAGAGATAACGGGGGGTTATACTACGAGCAGTACCTC. Amino acids: CSARDNGGLYYEQYL.

By share, this clonotype ranks as medium-sized (0.01 to 0.1%). The chain carries TRBV24-1 and TRBJ2-7; D is perhaps TRBD2 (5 bases). CDR3 length: 13 amino acids. Trimming stripped 3 bases from V and 3 bases from J, with 8 bases between. The germline V gene has CDR1 KGHDR and CDR2 SFDVKD. The CDR3 DNA sequence: TGTGCCACCAGTGATGAGGGTAACTACGAGCAGTACTTC. Translating it yields CATSDEGNYEQYF.

A note on this clonotype: A much larger clone differs by one base, so this may be a read error. The V call is TRBV2, the J call TRBJ2-7; D is uncertain. CDR1 is SNHLY and CDR2 is FYNNEI in the germline V gene. The CDR3 totals 13 residues. The CDR3, as DNA: TGTGCCAGCAGTGAGGGTCAGGCCTACGAGCTGTACTTC. It codes for CASSEGQAYELYF.

This chain connects TRBV2 to TRBJ2-1; perhaps TRBD1 as D (5 bases). Germline V gene sequence: CDR1 SNHLY, CDR2 FYNNEI. This CDR3 spans 12 amino acids. Trimming removed 3 bases at V and 6 bases at J, with 6 bases between. The CDR3 region is CASSDRVNEQFF. CDR3 nucleotides: TGTGCCAGCAGTGACAGGGTCAATGAGCAGTTCTTC.

Within the sample, this clonotype is large (0.1 to 1%). The chain joins TRBV20-1 to TRBJ2-1; TRBD2 matches at 12 bases. J lost 0 bases, V lost 1 base, and 10 bases had no gene match. Looked up from germline, CDR1 is DFQATT and CDR2 is SNEGSKA (reference sequence). The CDR3 sequence is 19 residues long. The CDR3 coding sequence is TGCAGTGCTAGAGTGCTCCGACTAGCGGGGGCGAGCTCCTACAATGAGCAGTTCTTC. The encoded protein is CSARVLRLAGASSYNEQFF.

This clonotype came up a few times. The chain has TRBV27 and TRBJ2-3; D unclear. Trimming removed 6 bases from V and 2 bases from J, with 12 bases in between. The CDR3 totals 14 residues. The germline CDR1 and CDR2 sequences are MNHEY and SMNVEV (reference sequence). The CDR3 sequence is CASRVGPLTDTQYF. As DNA, the CDR3 is TGTGCCAGCAGAGTAGGCCCCCTCACAGATACGCAGTATTTT.

This clonotype ranks as large. The chain employs TRBV25-1 and TRBJ2-7; a possible D gene is TRBD2 (5 bases). Looked up from germline, CDR1 is MGHDK and CDR2 is SYGVNS. The CDR3 runs to 13 residues. The V end lost 3 bases, the J end lost 2 bases, and 8 bases lay between the germline ends. CDR3 region: CASSDPGTYEQYF. The CDR3 nucleotides are TGTGCCAGCAGTGATCCCGGGACCTACGAGCAGTACTTC.

By share, this clonotype counts as large. The chain is built from TRBV2 and TRBJ1-4; D is unresolved. Germline loops: CDR1 SNHLY, CDR2 FYNNEI. Trimming shortened V by 1 base and J by 8 bases, and 8 bases separated the two germline ends. The CDR3 length is 13 residues. CDR3 residues: CASSEGLREKLFF. The CDR3 DNA reads as TGTGCCAGCAGTGAAGGTTTACGAGAAAAACTGTTTTTT.

By frequency in the sample, this clonotype is large. The chain employs TRBV19 and TRBJ2-5; TRBD1 agrees at 7 bases. The germline V gene has CDR1 LNHDA and CDR2 SQIVND (reference sequence). Unmatched junction bases numbered 10, after V lost 4 bases and J lost 5 bases. This CDR3 has 15 residues. The CDR3 sequence: CASSNRDSSLETQYF. In DNA, the CDR3 is TGTGCCAGTAGTAATCGGGACAGTAGCTTGGAGACCCAGTACTTC.

The sample holds a few counts of this clonotype. It is likely a read error, because the conserved phenylalanine at the end of the CDR3 is missing. The chain employs TRBV28 and TRBJ2-7, with D tentatively TRBD1 (7 bases). Between the trimmed V and J ends, which lost 5 bases and 0 bases, there was a span of 11 bases. The CDR3 totals 14 residues. CDR1 is MDHEN and CDR2 is SYDVKM in the germline V gene. The CDR3 region is CASSGQGGSYEQYL. CDR3 bases: TGTGCCAGCAGTGGTCAGGGGGGCTCCTACGAGCAGTACCTC.

By sample fraction, this clonotype is large (0.1 to 1%). This chain uses TRBV29-1 with TRBJ2-1; D is possibly TRBD1 or TRBD2 (5 bases each). Per the germline V gene, CDR1 is SQVTM and CDR2 is ANQGSEA. The CDR3 has 15 residues. V lost 1 base and J lost 5, with 15 bases in between. CDR3 protein: CSVEVWGSGNNEQFF. CDR3 coding DNA: TGCAGCGTTGAAGTTTGGGGGTCGGGGAACAATGAGCAGTTCTTC.

This clonotype is medium-sized by share. The chain uses TRBV2 and TRBJ2-1, with 14 bases fitting TRBD2. V lost 6 bases, J lost 6 bases, and 1 base stayed unmatched. This CDR3 spans 14 amino acids. Germline V gives CDR1 SNHLY, CDR2 FYNNEI. CDR3 nucleotides: TGTGCCAGCAGCGGGACTAGCGGGGGCAATGAGCAGTTCTTC. Amino acid sequence: CASSGTSGGNEQFF.

Judged by abundance, this clonotype is large (0.1 to 1%). The chain has TRBV29-1 and TRBJ2-1, with D maybe TRBD1 (6 bases). The CDR3 has 13 residues. The germline gives CDR1 SQVTM, CDR2 ANQGSEA. Trimming pared 3 bases from V and 7 bases from J, leaving 13 bases between. The CDR3 coding sequence is TGCAGCGTTGAGGTGGGGGCTGGGAATGAGCAGTTCTTC. Protein: CSVEVGAGNEQFF.

By proportion, this clonotype is large. The chain links TRBV27 to TRBJ2-1; tentatively, D is TRBD2 (6 bases). The CDR3 covers 14 residues. In germline, CDR1 is MNHEY, CDR2 SMNVEV (reference sequence). Trimming pared 4 bases from V and 0 bases from J, leaving 7 bases between. In nucleotides, the CDR3 is TGTGCCAGCAGTTACGGGGGCTCCTACAATGAGCAGTTCTTC. Translated, it gives CASSYGGSYNEQFF.

By share, this clonotype counts as medium-sized (0.01 to 0.1%). J is TRBJ2-2 and V is TRBV4-2; 10 bases line up with TRBD2. CDR3 length: 18 residues. Trimming at V came to 4 bases and at J to 0 bases, leaving 8 bases not matched to a gene. Germline V gives CDR1 LGHNA, CDR2 YNFKEQ. The CDR3 region has the DNA TGTGCCAGCAGCCTCCTCAGCGGGGGGGTATCGAACACCGGGGAGCTGTTTTTT. It encodes CASSLLSGGVSNTGELFF.

In its sample, this clonotype is large. This chain connects TRBV29-1 to TRBJ2-3, with TRBD1 as a possible D gene (6 bases). The length of the CDR3 is 14 residues. V gave up 4 bases and J gave up 2 bases, with 13 bases separating them. The germline gives CDR1 SQVTM, CDR2 ANQGSEA. The CDR3 coding sequence is TGCAGCGTTGTCCGAGTGGGGGCCACAGATACGCAGTATTTT. This gives the protein CSVVRVGATDTQYF.

By sample fraction, this clonotype is large. The chain combines TRBV10-3 with TRBJ2-5, with 10 bases aligning to TRBD1. V gave up 3 bases and J gave up 6 bases; unmatched junction bases: 4. This CDR3 has 14 amino acids. The germline gives CDR1 ENHRY, CDR2 SYGVKD. CDR3 loop: CAISDSGQGKTQYF. The CDR3 nucleotides are TGTGCCATCAGTGATTCGGGACAGGGGAAGACCCAGTACTTC.

This clonotype was found a few times. The chain couples TRBV29-1 to TRBJ2-7; D is possibly TRBD1 (6 bases). In germline, CDR1 is SQVTM, CDR2 ANQGSEA. The CDR3 consists of 14 residues. The V end lost 0 bases, the J end lost 7 bases, and 16 bases lay between the germline ends. In DNA, the CDR3 is TGCAGCGTTGAAGATGAGGCCAGGGGTCATGAGCAGTACTTC. Protein product: CSVEDEARGHEQYF.

This clonotype is labeled large. J is TRBJ1-4 and V is TRBV23-1; 7 positions agree with TRBD1. TRBV23-1 falls under the ORF class, with uncertain function. CDR3 length: 21 amino acids. V lost 0 bases, J lost 0 bases, and 16 bases stayed unmatched. The CDR3 DNA follows: TGCGCCAGCAGTCAATCCGTAGAGGCCGACAGGGCGAGATCAACTAATGAAAAACTGTTTTTT. Its protein product is CASSQSVEADRARSTNEKLFF.

This clonotype ranks as large. J is TRBJ2-1 and V is TRBV4-3; 9 bases line up with TRBD1. V gave up 3 bases and J gave up 2 bases; unmatched junction bases: 8. Germline loops: CDR1 LGHNA, CDR2 YSLEER. The CDR3 runs to 17 residues. CDR3 nucleotide sequence: TGCGCCAGCAGCCACCTTGACAGGGGGAGCCCCTACAATGAGCAGTTCTTC. Residues: CASSHLDRGSPYNEQFF.

By sample share, this clonotype is large. J is TRBJ2-2 and V is TRBV19, with D possibly called TRBD1 or TRBD2 (5 bases each). The CDR3 length is 13 residues. V was pared by 4 bases and J by 6 bases, with 9 bases between. Germline V gene data show CDR1 as LNHDA and CDR2 as SQIVND (reference sequence). The CDR3 sequence: CASSNQGPGELFF. CDR3 DNA sequence: TGTGCCAGTAGTAACCAGGGACCCGGGGAGCTGTTTTTT.

This clonotype is large. The chain is built from TRBV19 and TRBJ1-1, with D perhaps matching TRBD1 (5 bases). The CDR3 extends over 11 amino acids. Trimming left V 4 bases short and J 11 bases short, with 11 bases between. Germline V gene sequence: CDR1 LNHDA, CDR2 SQIVND (reference sequence). The DNA of the CDR3 is TGTGCCAGTAGTACCAGGTGGGGCGCTTTCTTT. Translation: CASSTRWGAFF.